The 30 T cell receptor beta chains in this list originate from one sample, sequenced in a study of spatial heterogeneity in lung cancer. The time point was: sample taken at primary tumor resection. TCRs were sequenced from unsorted whole RNA of tumor, nontumor lung or PBMC. TCRdb fed the 5' RACE reads into MiXCR, producing one record per CDR3 protein. Here the sample spans around 19,000 distinct CDR3 sequences, around a fifth being singletons. The sequences come from PBMCs, collected at surgery. These receptors all stem from a male donor with early-stage non-small cell lung cancer.

Only a few counts were recorded for this clonotype. The rearrangement links TRBV28 to TRBJ1-1; D perhaps matches TRBD1 (5 bases). Per germline, CDR1 MDHEN and CDR2 SYDVKM. V lost 3 bases, J lost 8 bases, and 16 bases lay in between. The CDR3 loop spans 14 amino acids. DNA for the CDR3: TGTGCCAGCAGTTTGGGGTCAGGGCGCGGGGAAGCTTTCTTT. Its translation is CASSLGSGRGEAFF.

This clonotype was detected many times. The chain uses TRBV7-6 and TRBJ1-1; possible D gene TRBD1, 5 bases. The CDR3 length is 13 residues. V shed 1 base and J shed 3 bases, with 6 bases lying between them. The V gene's germline CDR1 is SGHVS and CDR2 FNYEAQ. The CDR3 DNA reads as TGTGCCAGCAGCTTAGGGGGGGACACTGAAGCTTTCTTT. Its protein product is CASSLGGDTEAFF.

The chain combines TRBV11-1 with TRBJ2-3; TRBD2 agrees at 7 bases. V was clipped by 0 bases and J by 0 bases; unmatched bases: 6. Germline assignment: CDR1 SGHAT and CDR2 FQDESV (reference sequence). The CDR3 extends over 17 amino acids. CDR3 nucleotide sequence: TGTGCCAGCAGCTTAGCGCCGCGCGGGGGTAGCACAGATACGCAGTATTTT. This gives the protein CASSLAPRGGSTDTQYF.

This chain uses TRBV6-2 or TRBV6-3 with TRBJ1-1, with a tentative D call TRBD1 (6 bases). Trimming shortened V by 3 bases and J by 5 bases, and 13 bases separated the two germline ends. CDR1 and CDR2 from the germline V gene are MNHEY and SVGEGT. The CDR3 loop spans 14 amino acids. CDR3 coding DNA: TGTGCCAGCAGTTATGGGGGGCCCGGGACTGAAGCTTTCTTT. Protein: CASSYGGPGTEAFF.

This clonotype was seen ten or more times. The V call is TRBV27, the J call TRBJ2-3, with 8 bases fitting TRBD2. CDR1 is MNHEY, CDR2 SMNVEV, per germline (reference sequence). CDR3 length: 14 amino acids. The ends lost 7 bases at V and 5 bases at J; junction bases unmatched: 8. The CDR3 reads CASNEVAGKDTQYF. In DNA form, the CDR3 reads TGTGCCAGCAACGAGGTAGCGGGGAAAGATACGCAGTATTTT.

This chain connects TRBV19 to TRBJ1-1; D not certain. Germline V CDR1 and CDR2: LNHDA, SQIVND (reference sequence). The CDR3 consists of 17 residues. V shed 3 bases and J shed 0 bases, with 17 bases lying between them. DNA of the CDR3: TGTGCCAGTAGTATGGGCAGGAGGAAGACCATGAACACTGAAGCTTTCTTT. It is translated as CASSMGRRKTMNTEAFF. The whole variable domain, remainder taken from reference TRBV19 and TRBJ1-1, is DGGITQSPKYLFRKEGQNVTLSCEQNLNHDAMYWYRQDPGQGLRLIYYSQIVNDFQKGDIAEGYSVSREKKESFPLTVTSAQKNPTAFYLCASSMGRRKTMNTEAFFGQGTRLTVV.

This clonotype was seen repeatedly, ten times or more. V usage is TRBV7-6 and J usage is TRBJ2-3; 9 bases line up with TRBD2. The CDR3 spans 14 residues. V was clipped by 5 bases and J by 3 bases; unmatched bases: 3. Germline CDR1 and CDR2: SGHVS and FNYEAQ. Here the CDR3 DNA reads TGTGCCAGCAGCGATAGCGGGGGAACAGATACGCAGTATTTT. This gives the protein CASSDSGGTDTQYF.

This clonotype has more than one count but fewer than ten. The chain joins TRBV30 to TRBJ2-1; no clear D. V lost 0 bases and J 13 bases, leaving 13 bases between the germline ends. The CDR3 is made up of 12 amino acids. Germline loops: CDR1 GTSNPN, CDR2 SVGIG (reference sequence). The CDR3 bases are TGTGCCTGGAGTGTGGATGGTTTAATCCAGTTCTTC. Its protein is CAWSVDGLIQFF.

This clonotype was picked up a small number of times. The chain links TRBV11-2 to TRBJ2-3; no clear D. The CDR3 totals 12 residues. The germline gives CDR1 SGHAT, CDR2 FQNNGV. V lost 1 base and J lost 4, with 3 bases in between. The CDR3 DNA follows: TGTGCCAGCAGCTTAGTATCAGATACGCAGTATTTT. Protein product: CASSLVSDTQYF.

This clonotype was detected many times. The J gene is TRBJ1-1, the V gene TRBV30; D remains ambiguous. Germline V lookup: CDR1 GTSNPN, CDR2 SVGIG (reference sequence). Trimming took 0 bases from V and 0 from J, leaving 5 bases between them. The CDR3 consists of 13 residues. CDR3 loop: CAWSVDVNTEAFF. The CDR3 DNA reads as TGTGCCTGGAGTGTAGACGTGAACACTGAAGCTTTCTTT.

The chain couples TRBV20-1 to TRBJ2-7, with 7 bases lining up with TRBD1. CDR3 size: 15 residues. V lost 0 bases to trimming and J lost 5 bases; unmatched junction nucleotides: 10. Germline CDR1 is DFQATT and CDR2 is SNEGSKA (reference sequence). The CDR3 DNA reads as TGCAGTGCTAGAGATCAAGGTCAGGGGGTCCACGAGCAGTACTTC. This encodes CSARDQGQGVHEQYF.

At least ten counts were recorded for this clonotype. V is TRBV3-1 and J is TRBJ1-3; no firm D call. The germline V and J ends were trimmed by 4 bases and 0 bases, with 7 bases remaining between them. CDR3 length: 14 residues. Germline V lookup: CDR1 LGHDT, CDR2 YNNKEL (reference sequence). The CDR3 is CASSPVNSGNTIYF. CDR3 in DNA: TGTGCCAGCAGCCCTGTAAACTCTGGAAACACCATATATTTT. Variable domain in full (rest from reference TRBV3-1 and TRBJ1-3): DTAVSQTPKYLVTQMGNDKSIKCEQNLGHDTMYWYKQDSKKFLKIMFSYNNKELIINETVPNRFSPKSPDKAHLNLHINSLELGDSAVYFCASSPVNSGNTIYFGEGSWLTVV.

The V gene is TRBV18, the J gene TRBJ2-7; D is unclear. This CDR3 region has 14 residues. Per the germline V gene, CDR1 is KGHSH and CDR2 is LQKENI. V lost 3 bases and J 1 base, leaving 10 bases between the germline ends. As DNA, the CDR3 is TGTGCCAGCTCACCCCCCGCAGGTTCCTACGAGCAGTACTTC. It translates to CASSPPAGSYEQYF.

In this sample, this clonotype is large. V is TRBV10-3 and J is TRBJ2-7; a weak D match, TRBD2 (5 bases). The CDR3 totals 14 residues. V was trimmed by 0 bases and J by 2 bases, leaving 8 bases between them. Germline V lookup: CDR1 ENHRY, CDR2 SYGVKD. The CDR3 sequence: CAISESDFTYEQYF. The CDR3, as DNA: TGTGCCATCAGTGAGTCGGACTTCACCTACGAGCAGTACTTC.

Written as DNA, the CDR3 is TGTGCCAGCAGTTACTTACCGGGACAGGCCTACGAGCAGTACTTC. Translated, it gives CASSYLPGQAYEQYF. This chain connects TRBV6-5 to TRBJ2-7; 8 bases fit TRBD1. The CDR3 totals 15 residues. Germline V gives CDR1 MNHEY, CDR2 SVGAGI. V lost 1 base to trimming and J lost 2 bases; unmatched junction nucleotides: 4.

The J gene is TRBJ1-2, the V gene TRBV6-2 or TRBV6-3; TRBD1 is a possible D gene (5 bases). There are 13 residues in the CDR3. Deletions cut 2 bases from V and 8 bases from J, with 12 bases between. CDR1 is MNHEY and CDR2 is SVGEGT in the germline V gene. CDR3 nucleotides: TGTGCCAGCAGTTACGATGGGGCTGGCGGCTACACCTTC. Translated: CASSYDGAGGYTF.

The rearrangement uses TRBV11-1 and TRBJ2-5; no firm D call. Trimming shortened V by 1 base and J by 3 bases, and 12 bases separated the two germline ends. CDR1 and CDR2 (germline): SGHAT, FQDESV (reference sequence). The CDR3 length is 15 residues. CDR3: CASSLGTATKETQYF. The CDR3, as DNA: TGTGCCAGCAGCTTAGGAACGGCTACGAAAGAGACCCAGTACTTC. The whole variable domain, filled in from reference TRBV11-1 and TRBJ2-5, reads EAEVAQSPRYKITEKSQAVAFWCDPISGHATLYWYRQILGQGPELLVQFQDESVVDDSQLPKDRFSAERLKGVDSTLKIQPAELGDSAMYLCASSLGTATKETQYFGPGTRLLVL.

This clonotype was observed many times. The chain recombines TRBV5-1 with TRBJ2-1; D remains unclear. This CDR3 region has 14 residues. Germline CDR1 SGHRS, CDR2 YFSETQ. V was pared by 4 bases and J by 6 bases, with 14 bases between. The CDR3 is CASSEAPPGNEQFF. CDR3 in DNA: TGCGCCAGCAGCGAAGCCCCCCCGGGCAATGAGCAGTTCTTC.

This clonotype was counted ten times or more. This chain links TRBV6-1 with TRBJ1-1; 8 bases map to TRBD1. Germline CDR1 MNHNS, CDR2 SASEGT. The CDR3 covers 13 residues. J lost 5 bases, V lost 7 bases, and 6 bases had no gene match. The CDR3 is CASTGQGGTEAFF. As DNA, the CDR3 is TGTGCCAGCACTGGACAGGGTGGGACTGAAGCTTTCTTT.

The V call is TRBV6-2 or TRBV6-3, the J call TRBJ1-3; D is unclear. The length of the CDR3 is 15 residues. Trimming pared 2 bases from V and 0 bases from J, leaving 8 bases between. The germline gives CDR1 MNHEY, CDR2 SVGEGT. The CDR3 reads CASSYGPSSGNTIYF. Written as DNA, the CDR3 is TGTGCCAGCAGTTACGGGCCGAGCTCTGGAAACACCATATATTTT.

This clonotype was seen ten or more times. This chain links TRBV7-2 with TRBJ2-5, with 15 bases fitting TRBD2. Per germline, CDR1 SGHTA and CDR2 FQGNSA. Trimming removed 5 bases from V and 1 base from J; junction bases left unmatched: 8. The CDR3 consists of 18 residues. The CDR3 nucleotides read TGTGCCAGCAGCAAGGGGACTAGCGGGGGGCTAATCCAAGAGACCCAGTACTTC. Its translation is CASSKGTSGGLIQETQYF.

This clonotype was detected ten times or more. This chain connects TRBV6-1 to TRBJ1-5; 9 nucleotides line up with TRBD1. CDR1 is MNHNS and CDR2 is SASEGT in the germline V gene. This CDR3 has 16 residues. After removal of 0 bases from V and 5 bases from J, the junction contained 5 bases not matched to a gene. In nucleotides, the CDR3 is TGTGCCAGCAGTGAAGCCGCGACAGGGGGTTATCAGCCCCAGCATTTT. It codes for CASSEAATGGYQPQHF.

CDR3 in amino acids: CASSPQGGSYEQYF. The CDR3 DNA sequence: TGTGCCAGCAGCCCACAGGGTGGAAGCTACGAGCAGTACTTC. The V call is TRBV7-9, the J call TRBJ2-7, with a possible D match to TRBD1 (6 bases). This CDR3 contains 14 residues. The germline CDR1 and CDR2 sequences are SEHNR and FQNEAQ (reference sequence). Trimming took 5 bases from V and 3 from J, leaving 14 bases between them.

The table lists this clonotype with a few counts. The rearrangement joins TRBV11-1 to TRBJ1-1; D possibly corresponds to TRBD1 (5 bases). V was shortened by 5 bases and J by 1 base, with 14 bases between the two germline ends. The CDR3 runs 15 residues. Germline values: CDR1 SGHAT, CDR2 FQDESV (reference sequence). For the CDR3, the DNA is TGTGCCAGCAGCATGGCCGGGACGGCGAACACTGAAGCTTTCTTT. It specifies CASSMAGTANTEAFF.

In its sample, this clonotype is medium-sized. This chain links TRBV7-9 with TRBJ1-2; 7 nucleotides align to TRBD1. Germline CDR1 SEHNR, CDR2 FQNEAQ (reference sequence). The CDR3 length is 14 residues. V lost 2 bases to trimming and J lost 4 bases; unmatched junction nucleotides: 4. The CDR3 here is CASSLLGGRYGYTF. DNA of the CDR3: TGTGCCAGCAGCTTATTAGGGGGCCGCTATGGCTACACCTTC.

This clonotype has a count of ten or more. The chain uses TRBV14 and TRBJ2-3, with 9 bases that match TRBD1. CDR1 is SGHDN, CDR2 FVKESK, per germline. This CDR3 comprises 16 residues. Losses at the gene ends were 4 bases for V and 1 base for J; bases not matched to a gene: 6. CDR3 bases: TGTGCCAGCAGCCGAGGACAGGGGTTGGGCACAGATACGCAGTATTTT. Encoded protein: CASSRGQGLGTDTQYF.

The chain couples TRBV6-5 to TRBJ2-3; 8 bases agree with TRBD2. CDR1 is MNHEY, CDR2 SVGAGI, per germline. The CDR3 spans 11 residues. The junction had 3 bases not matched to a gene; V was cut back by 6 bases and J by 10 bases. The CDR3: CASRWGLAQYF. CDR3 DNA: TGTGCCAGCAGGTGGGGACTAGCGCAGTATTTT.

The sample holds a few counts of this clonotype. The chain combines TRBV11-2 with TRBJ1-6; D is ambiguous. In germline, CDR1 is SGHAT, CDR2 FQNNGV. The CDR3 has 16 amino acids. V gave up 2 bases and J gave up 6 bases, with 14 bases separating them. The CDR3 loop is CASSLIRGITNSPLHF. The CDR3 DNA follows: TGTGCCAGCAGCTTAATTCGGGGAATAACTAATTCACCCCTCCACTTT. Full variable domain (rest looked up from reference TRBV11-2 and TRBJ1-6): EAGVAQSPRYKIIEKRQSVAFWCNPISGHATLYWYQQILGQGPKLLIQFQNNGVVDDSQLPKDRFSAERLKGVDSTLKIQPAKLEDSAVYLCASSLIRGITNSPLHFGNGTRLTVT.

This clonotype was recorded many times. The junction differs from germline at one of its ends, possibly a read error. The CDR3 loop reads CASSRGPYNEQFF. The CDR3 DNA sequence: TGTGCTAGCAGCCGGGGGCCTTACAATGAGCAGTTCTTC. V is TRBV7-7 and J is TRBJ2-1; D could derive from TRBD1 or TRBD2 (6 bases each). Germline V gene sequence: CDR1 SSHAT, CDR2 FNYEAQ (reference sequence). The CDR3 sequence is 13 residues long.

The CDR3 bases are TGTGCCAGCAGCTTAGACAGGGAGAGTGAGCAGTTCTTC. The encoded protein is CASSLDRESEQFF. The chain has TRBV7-8 and TRBJ2-1; TRBD1 is a possible D gene (6 bases). Trimming took 1 base from V and 9 from J, leaving 10 bases between them. Germline V gene data show CDR1 as SGHVS and CDR2 as FQNEAQ. This CDR3 has 13 residues. The full variable domain, with the rest looked up from reference TRBV7-8 and TRBJ2-1, is GAGVSQSPRYKVAKRGQDVALRCDPISGHVSLFWYQQALGQGPEFLTYFQNEAQLDKSGLPSDRFFAERPEGSVSTLKIQRTQQEDSAVYLCASSLDRESEQFFGPGTRLTVL.